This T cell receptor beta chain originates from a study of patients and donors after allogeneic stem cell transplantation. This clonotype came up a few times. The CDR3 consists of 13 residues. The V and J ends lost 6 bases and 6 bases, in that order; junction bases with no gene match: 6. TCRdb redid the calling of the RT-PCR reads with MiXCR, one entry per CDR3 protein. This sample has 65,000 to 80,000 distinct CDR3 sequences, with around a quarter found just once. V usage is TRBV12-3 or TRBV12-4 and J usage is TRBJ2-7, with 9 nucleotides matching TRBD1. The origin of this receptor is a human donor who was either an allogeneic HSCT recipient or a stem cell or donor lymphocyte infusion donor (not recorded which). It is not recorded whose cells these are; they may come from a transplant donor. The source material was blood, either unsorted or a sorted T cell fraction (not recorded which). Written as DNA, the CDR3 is TGTGCCAGCAGCTGGGACAGGGCCCTCGAGCAGTACTTC. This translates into CASSWDRALEQYF.